This T cell receptor (beta chain) was obtained from a study of T cells expressing NK-cell markers. The overall study: Beta-chain profiling covered CD3+CD56+NKG2C+, CD3+CD56+NKG2C- and CD3+CD56-NKG2C+ sorted subsets. Sequenced donors, eight in total, included seven who were HCMV-seropositive and one who was seronegative.

On this clonotype: Its antigen is unknown.

Findings and limits, study-wide: Dominant NKG2C+ clonotypes accounted for 1.0-7.0% of CD8+ T cells in about six donors. These clonotypes also led the CD3+CD56-NKG2C+ fraction in several donors.

For each CDR3 protein, TCRdb gives one entry from its re-call of the 5' RACE reads, without DNA. The sample data list about 380,000 distinct CDR3 sequences. The germline V gene has CDR1 DFQATT and CDR2 SNEGSKA (reference sequence). The CDR3 contains 14 residues. The chain carries TRBV20-1 and TRBJ2-7; TCRdb's D call of TRBD2 is untestable without DNA. The specimen was blood T cells: a sorted CD56 or NKG2C T cell subset, CD4+ or CD8+ T cells, or bulk PBMC T cells (not recorded which). The source of this sequence is a man aged 18 to 69 in good health. Here the CDR3 reads CSALSELAVYEQYF.